This T cell receptor (beta chain) was captured by sequencing in a study of siplizumab effects on memory and regulatory T cells. Of note for this clone: Its cognate antigen is unknown.

Study outcomes and limitations: It was never confirmed that proliferating Tregs from siplizumab cultures were suppressive. Memory cells that were CD4+ and unstimulated gave rise to alloreactive sequences, which siplizumab significantly reduced. Naive T cells looked more diverse than memory cells and looked like major alloresponse contributors.

Per sample, the assay covered 95,000 to 100,000 TCR templates. Libraries were prepared by immunoSEQ multiplex PCR; TCRdb keeps only in-frame clonotypes and omits some of them. The sample shows about 100,000 clones, 90% to 95% of them seen only once. The sequencing input was non-Treg CD4+ T cells sorted from blood. This receptor was obtained from a human donor in good health.

This CDR3 reads CASSLEAVNTGELFF. CDR3 in DNA: TGTGCCAGCAGCTTAGAAGCGGTCAACACCGGGGAGCTGTTTTTT. The chain links TRBV7-7 to TRBJ2-2; D is possibly TRBD2 (5 bases). Germline CDR1 SSHAT, CDR2 FNYEAQ (reference sequence). Trimming shortened V by 1 base and J by 2 bases, and 8 bases separated the two germline ends. The CDR3 totals 15 residues.